Sequencing of this T cell receptor (beta chain) was carried out in a study of identical twins. General study results and limits: Alpha sequences that were out-of-frame and twin-shared showed an excess of low generation probability.

Germline CDR1 LNHNV, CDR2 YYDKDF (reference sequence). Trimming took off 4 bases at V and 6 bases at J, with 16 bases between the two ends. This CDR3 is built from 15 residues. cDNA molecules carried unique molecular identifiers, and template switching added a universal primer site. TCRdb re-called the 5' RACE reads with MiXCR, one entry per CDR3 protein. In the table there are approximately 140,000 distinct CDR3 sequences, under 4.5% of which are singletons. This clonotype was picked up many times. Its antigen remains unknown. The TCR sequence derives from a man aged 18 to 30 in good health. The sample comprised memory T cells sorted from blood. This chain uses TRBV15 with TRBJ1-5; maybe TRBD1 (6 bases). CDR3 residues: CATSKGGGTSQPQHF. CDR3 nucleotide sequence: TGTGCCACCAGCAAGGGGGGTGGCACTTCTCAGCCCCAGCATTTT. The full variable domain, rest sourced from reference TRBV15 and TRBJ1-5, is DAMVIQNPRYQVTQFGKPVTLSCSQTLNHNVMYWYQQKSSQAPKLLFHYYDKDFNNEADTPDNFQSRRPNTSFCFLDIRSPGLGDTAMYLCATSKGGGTSQPQHFGDGTRLSIL.